These 5 T cell receptor beta chains originate from one sample sequenced in a study of cytomegalovirus exposure and HLA in healthy donors. PCR was performed using 60 Vbeta and 13 Jbeta primers. Libraries were prepared by immunoSEQ multiplex PCR; TCRdb keeps only in-frame clonotypes and omits some of them. The sample shows around 110,000 clones, around 10% of them seen only once. The sample taken for sequencing was PBMCs. The receptors stem from a man aged 30-40 years in good health and CMV-seronegative.

This clone has a handful of counts. This chain joins TRBV7-9 and TRBJ2-5; weak D call: TRBD2 (6 bases). The CDR3 sequence is 15 residues long. V gave up 5 bases and J gave up 5 bases, with 18 bases separating them. In germline, CDR1 is SEHNR, CDR2 FQNEAQ (reference sequence). CDR3 protein: CASSTTTGDGETQYF. The CDR3 nucleotides read TGTGCCAGCAGCACAACGACGGGAGATGGGGAGACCCAGTACTTC.

This CDR3 reads CASSGLAGVYEQYF. The CDR3 nucleotides are TGTGCCAGCAGCGGCCTGGCGGGAGTTTACGAGCAGTACTTC. The V call is TRBV7-2, the J call TRBJ2-7; 7 positions agree with TRBD2. The germline CDR1 and CDR2 sequences are SGHTA and FQGNSA. Trimming cost V 5 bases and J 4 bases; bases outside gene matches: 8. The CDR3 loop spans 14 amino acids.

In its sample, this clone was seen a few times. One end of the junction does not line up with germline, which may come from a read error. The V and J genes are TRBV7-7 and TRBJ2-5; D is possibly TRBD2 (6 bases). The germline gives CDR1 SSHAT, CDR2 FNYEAQ (reference sequence). This CDR3 region has 14 residues. CDR3 loop: CASSLAWGGATQYF. CDR3 sequence (DNA): TGTGCTAGCAGCTTAGCGTGGGGCGGGGCGACCCAGTACTTC.

This sequence joins TRBV30 and TRBJ2-7; TRBD2 aligns across 12 bases. CDR1 and CDR2 from the germline V gene are GTSNPN and SVGIG (reference sequence). After removal of 2 bases from V and 3 bases from J, the junction contained 5 bases not matched to a gene. The CDR3 totals 15 residues. As DNA, the CDR3 is TGTGCCTGGAGTAACCCACTAGCGGGAGGCTACGAGCAGTACTTC. It yields the protein CAWSNPLAGGYEQYF.

This clone was counted a few times. This sequence joins TRBV30 and TRBJ1-6; D may be TRBD1 (5 bases). V lost 0 bases, J lost 5 bases, and 11 bases lay in between. The CDR3 spans 15 residues. Germline V CDR1 and CDR2: GTSNPN, SVGIG (reference sequence). The CDR3 sequence: CAWSVNRLNNSPLHF. The CDR3 nucleotides read TGTGCCTGGAGTGTAAACAGGCTTAATAATTCACCCCTCCACTTT.